The 15 T cell receptor beta chains below were found in one sample sequenced in a study of Ad26.COV2.S vaccination and SARS-CoV-2 variants. Here immunoSEQ multiplex PCR was the method, and the copy in TCRdb shows in-frame clones only, minus some. The sample yields 440,000 or so clones, about nine tenths seen once. Treatment specified: 15 to 20 received Ad26.COV2.S at low or high dose, single or two shots; several received placebo; per-sample allocation not given. Samples came from day 63 after the first vaccine or placebo injection. The input for sequencing was peripheral blood, taken in a trial of Ad26.COV2.S vaccine versus placebo. Receptor source: a person aged 18-65 years who received the Ad26.COV2.S COVID-19 vaccine or a placebo.

This clone was recorded once. This chain links TRBV7-9 with TRBJ1-4, with a tentative D call TRBD1 (5 bases). The CDR3 has 14 residues. Trimming took 2 bases from V and 8 from J, leaving 12 bases between them. The germline gives CDR1 SEHNR, CDR2 FQNEAQ (reference sequence). This CDR3 reads CASSLSSRGEKLFF. The CDR3 coding sequence is TGTGCCAGCAGCTTAAGCTCTCGGGGGGAAAAACTGTTTTTT.

The CDR3 protein is CASSAGTSGSQADTQYF. The CDR3 DNA reads as TGTGCCAGTAGTGCAGGGACTAGCGGGAGTCAAGCAGATACGCAGTATTTT. The V call is TRBV19, the J call TRBJ2-3; 14 bases agree with TRBD2. V was clipped by 5 bases and J by 4 bases; unmatched bases: 8. The CDR3 covers 17 residues. Germline CDR1 reads LNHDA; CDR2 reads SQIVND (reference sequence).

This chain joins TRBV6-5 and TRBJ2-1; the D is unclear. Trimming took 9 bases from V and 8 from J, leaving 14 bases between them. The CDR3 runs 12 residues. Germline V CDR1 and CDR2: MNHEY, SVGAGI. The CDR3 loop is CASAPVLDEQFF. In DNA, the CDR3 is TGTGCCAGTGCGCCGGTTCTCGATGAGCAGTTCTTC.

The J gene is TRBJ2-3, the V gene TRBV7-9; D may be TRBD1 or TRBD2 (6 bases each). The CDR3 runs 17 residues. The germline gives CDR1 SEHNR, CDR2 FQNEAQ (reference sequence). V was clipped by 1 base and J by 3 bases, with 17 bases between them. The CDR3 bases are TGTGCCAGCAGCTTAGGGGGGGCGCAGACATGGACAGATACGCAGTATTTT. Translating gives CASSLGGAQTWTDTQYF.

V gene TRBV25-1 combines with J gene TRBJ1-4; D is ambiguous. Germline V CDR1 and CDR2: MGHDK, SYGVNS. The ends were cut back, 6 bases at V and 0 bases at J, with 14 bases in the middle. The CDR3 length is 16 residues. As DNA, the CDR3 is TGTGCCAGCAGCCCTCCTTTTCCTGCAACTAATGAAAAACTGTTTTTT. Amino acid sequence: CASSPPFPATNEKLFF. The full variable domain, completed using reference TRBV25-1 and TRBJ1-4, is EADIYQTPRYLVIGTGKKITLECSQTMGHDKMYWYQQDPGMELHLIHYSYGVNSTEKGDLSSESTVSRIRTEHFPLTLESARPSHTSQYLCASSPPFPATNEKLFFGSGTQLSVL.

V usage is TRBV28 and J usage is TRBJ2-2; D perhaps matches TRBD1 (5 bases). This CDR3 contains 15 residues. Germline loops: CDR1 MDHEN, CDR2 SYDVKM. Trimming took off 3 bases at V and 6 bases at J, with 14 bases between the two ends. CDR3 nucleotide sequence: TGTGCCAGCAGTTTCACGAAGGGGCAATCCGGGGAGCTGTTTTTT. This sequence encodes CASSFTKGQSGELFF. Full variable domain (remainder filled in from reference TRBV28 and TRBJ2-2): DVKVTQSSRYLVKRTGEKVFLECVQDMDHENMFWYRQDPGLGLRLIYFSYDVKMKEKGDIPEGYSVSREKKERFSLILESASTNQTSMYLCASSFTKGQSGELFFGEGSRLTVL.

The rearrangement joins TRBV9 to TRBJ2-2; 9 nucleotides line up with TRBD2. CDR3 length: 17 residues. The germline V gene has CDR1 SGDLS and CDR2 YYNGEE. After removal of 1 base from V and 0 bases from J, the junction contained 4 bases not matched to a gene. The CDR3 nucleotides read TGTGCCAGCAGCGTATTGGGACTAGCAGCGAACACCGGGGAGCTGTTTTTT. Translation: CASSVLGLAANTGELFF.

The chain combines TRBV19 with TRBJ1-5; D is undetermined. The CDR3 length is 13 residues. The V end was cut by 5 bases, the J end by 8 bases, with 13 bases between. CDR1 LNHDA and CDR2 SQIVND come from the germline V gene (reference sequence). The CDR3 is CASSPNPDEPQHF. CDR3 nucleotide sequence: TGTGCCAGTAGTCCCAACCCCGACGAGCCCCAGCATTTT.

CDR3 in amino acids: CASSPVRQGNEQFF. CDR3 sequence (DNA): TGTGCCAGCAGCCCCGTTCGCCAGGGAAATGAGCAGTTCTTC. The chain is built from TRBV7-3 and TRBJ2-1, with D perhaps matching TRBD1 (5 bases). V lost 5 bases and J 7 bases, leaving 15 bases between the germline ends. The length of the CDR3 is 14 residues. Per the germline V gene, CDR1 is SGHTA and CDR2 is FQGTGA. The complete variable domain, with remaining parts taken from reference TRBV7-3 and TRBJ2-1, reads GAGVSQTPSNKVTEKGKYVELRCDPISGHTALYWYRQSLGQGPEFLIYFQGTGAADDSGLPNDRFFAVRPEGSVSTLKIQRTERGDSAVYLCASSPVRQGNEQFFGPGTRLTVL.

J is TRBJ1-4 and V is TRBV15; D unclear. Between the trimmed V and J ends, which lost 0 bases and 8 bases, there was a span of 13 bases. Germline CDR1 reads LNHNV; CDR2 reads YYDKDF (reference sequence). There are 15 residues in the CDR3. The CDR3 coding sequence is TGTGCCACCAGCAGAGATTGGACGGATGGGGAAAAACTGTTTTTT. As protein: CATSRDWTDGEKLFF.

The genes are TRBV7-8 and TRBJ1-2; D unclear. Germline CDR1 and CDR2: SGHVS and FQNEAQ. The CDR3 has 12 residues. V was cut by 5 bases and J by 6 bases, with 10 bases left in between. The CDR3 loop reads CASSPSQDGYTF. DNA for the CDR3: TGTGCCAGCAGCCCAAGTCAGGATGGCTACACCTTC.

This clone was observed a single time. This chain links TRBV3-1 (or the pseudogene TRBV3-2) with TRBJ2-1, with TRBD2 matching 11 bases. The V and J ends lost 0 bases and 12 bases, in that order; junction bases with no gene match: 7. Germline V gene sequence: CDR1 LGHDT, CDR2 YNNKEL (reference sequence). The CDR3 runs 15 residues. Written as DNA, the CDR3 is TGTGCCAGCAGCCAAGAAGTTAGCGGGAGGGCGATGCAGTTCTTC. Amino acid sequence: CASSQEVSGRAMQFF.

This chain connects TRBV6-1 to TRBJ1-6; a possible D gene is TRBD1 (5 bases). CDR3 length equals 16 residues. Germline V lookup: CDR1 MNHNS, CDR2 SASEGT. Trimming left V 2 bases short and J 7 bases short, with 15 bases between. CDR3 sequence reads: CASSEFLAGLNSPLHF. Written as DNA, the CDR3 is TGTGCCAGCAGTGAATTCCTCGCGGGGCTGAATTCACCCCTCCACTTT.

The gene calls are TRBV5-1 and TRBJ1-2; no clear D gene. This CDR3 spans 14 amino acids. Germline lookup yields CDR1 SGHRS and CDR2 YFSETQ. V shed 2 bases and J shed 4 bases, with 12 bases lying between them. The CDR3 coding sequence is TGCGCCAGCAGCTTCGATACTGAGTTCTATGGCTACACCTTC. Its protein is CASSFDTEFYGYTF. The full variable domain, with the rest looked up from reference TRBV5-1 and TRBJ1-2, is KAGVTQTPRYLIKTRGQQVTLSCSPISGHRSVSWYQQTPGQGLQFLFEYFSETQRNKGNFPGRFSGRQFSNSRSEMNVSTLELGDSALYLCASSFDTEFYGYTFGSGTRLTVV.

Comments on this clone: One end of the junction fails to match germline, which may point to a read error. The V and J genes are TRBV3-1 (or the pseudogene TRBV3-2) and TRBJ2-7; TRBD1 matches at 8 bases. The CDR3 extends over 16 amino acids. Germline values: CDR1 LGHDT, CDR2 YNNKEL (reference sequence). CDR3 coding DNA: TGTGCCAGCAGCCAAGATCTGCAGGGGGCGAAGGGCTTGGTCGACTTC. It codes for CASSQDLQGAKGLVDF.